This T cell receptor beta chain was profiled in a study of beta chain features in type 1 diabetes. The wider study: In age, gender and cell yields, patients were similar to healthy donors. Study-level points and caveats: Patients with type 1 diabetes carried fewer insertions and had more deletions at their VDJ junctions.

Expressed TCRB transcripts were sequenced because the isolated RNA had all been reverse transcribed beforehand. Samples drawn from stem cell-like memory T cells averaged about 970,000 reads. Profiled with immunoSEQ multiplex PCR; TCRdb holds only in-frame clones, not every one. The sample shows 35,000 to 50,000 clones, roughly 50% of them seen only once. This CDR3 contains 13 residues. CDR1 MDHEN and CDR2 SYDVKM come from the germline V gene. V lost 6 bases and J lost 0, with 7 bases in between. Notes on this clone: Antigen specificity is unknown. Other DNA sequences in this sample translate to the same CDR3.

Each of the CD4+ naive, central memory, regulatory and stem cell-like memory populations was sorted via CD45RO/CCR7/CD25/CD127/CD95/CD27. Sequenced material: stem cell memory CD4+ T cells from blood. J is TRBJ2-3 and V is TRBV28; no clear D. The sequence derives from a woman aged 30 to 39 in good health. CDR3 loop: CASRGTSTDTQYF. The CDR3, as DNA: TGTGCCAGCAGGGGCACTAGCACAGATACGCAGTATTTT.